The present entry profiles one T cell receptor (beta chain) with its context. The entry originates in a study of blood T cell repertoires in COVID-19. In the original workflow: It was from reference gene primer amplification that nucleated cell counts were estimated. Clones were read by immunoSEQ multiplex PCR, and TCRdb kept only the in-frame ones, dropping some. Clone size and the V and J calls come from that table; the DNA yielded D and trimming. The sample has about 160,000 clones; around 82% are singletons. V gave up 6 bases and J gave up 7 bases; unmatched junction bases: 14. The CDR3 loop spans 15 amino acids. Germline V lookup: CDR1 KGHSH, CDR2 LQKENI.

The specimen was peripheral blood. This TCR came from a middle-aged woman with COVID-19, enrolled during active disease. J is TRBJ2-7 and V is TRBV18; 8 nucleotides align to TRBD1. CDR3 DNA sequence: TGTGCCAGCTCCCTTCAACCGGGACAGGAACGTGAGCAGTACTTC. Translation: CASSLQPGQEREQYF.